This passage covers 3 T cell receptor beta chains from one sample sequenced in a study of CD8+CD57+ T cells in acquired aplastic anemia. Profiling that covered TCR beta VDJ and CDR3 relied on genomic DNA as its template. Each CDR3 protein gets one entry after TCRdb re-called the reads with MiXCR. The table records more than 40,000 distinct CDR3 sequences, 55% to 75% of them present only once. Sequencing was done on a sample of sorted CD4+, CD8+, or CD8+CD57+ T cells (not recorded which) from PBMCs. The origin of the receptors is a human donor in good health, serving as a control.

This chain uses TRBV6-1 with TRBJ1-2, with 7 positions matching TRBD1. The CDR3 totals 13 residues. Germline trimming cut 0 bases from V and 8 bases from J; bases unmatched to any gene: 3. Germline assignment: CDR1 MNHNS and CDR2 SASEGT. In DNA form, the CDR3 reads TGTGCCAGCAGTGAAGCCCAGGGGGAAGGCTACACCTTC. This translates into CASSEAQGEGYTF.

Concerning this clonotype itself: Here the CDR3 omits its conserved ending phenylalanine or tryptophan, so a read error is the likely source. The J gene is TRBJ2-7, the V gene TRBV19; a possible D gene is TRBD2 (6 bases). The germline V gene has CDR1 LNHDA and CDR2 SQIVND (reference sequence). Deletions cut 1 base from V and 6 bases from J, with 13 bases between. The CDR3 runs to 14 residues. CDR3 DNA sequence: TGTGCCAGTAGTATAGGGGGAGGCACGCGCGAGCAGTACTCC. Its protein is CASSIGGGTREQYS.

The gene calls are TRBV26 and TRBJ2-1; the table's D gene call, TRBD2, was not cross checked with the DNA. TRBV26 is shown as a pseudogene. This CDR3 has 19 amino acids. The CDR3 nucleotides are TGTGCCAGCAGTTCCTCCGGGACGGCCAAAAACCTCTCCTACAATGAGCAGTTCTTC. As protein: CASSSSGTAKNLSYNEQFF.